This T cell receptor (beta chain) was captured by sequencing in a study of blood T cells in healthy people across ages. Alongside a J-beta primer mix, a sample-barcoded 5' primer served in a second PCR lasting roughly 7 to 12 cycles. Every cDNA molecule carried a tag from a template-switch adaptor bearing 12 random nucleotides. TCRdb processed the 5' RACE reads anew with MiXCR; each CDR3 protein has one entry. The sample shows over a million distinct CDR3 sequences, approximately 63% of them seen only once. Donation came from healthy Caucasian individuals in Russia who were aged about 6 to 95. Each individual donor underwent a draw of ten milliliters of peripheral blood. CDR3 length: 13 residues. V was clipped by 1 base and J by 7 bases, with 10 bases between them. From germline, CDR1 is MGHRA and CDR2 YSYEKL.

The TCR was taken from a man aged 18 to 29 in good health. The chain joins TRBV4-1 to TRBJ1-1; D is undetermined. The specimen was blood. CDR3: CASSQVTAGEAFF. As DNA, the CDR3 is TGCGCCAGCAGCCAAGTAACGGCAGGTGAAGCTTTCTTT.